The entry below describes one T cell receptor beta chain. The antigen is unknown. The data stem from a study of T cells expressing NK-cell markers. About the study: Obtained from sorted CD3+CD56+NKG2C+, CD3+CD56+NKG2C- and CD3+CD56-NKG2C+ T cells were the TCR beta repertoires.

Germline V gives CDR1 SGHNT, CDR2 YYREEE (reference sequence). The CDR3 is 15 residues long. Study-level results: Among four donors, these clonotypes also ranked first in the CD3+CD56-NKG2C+ fraction. Whether expanded NKG2C-expressing T cell clones recognize HCMV is unknown. Roughly 6 donors had dominant NKG2C+ clonotypes that comprised about 1.0-7.5% of their CD8+ T cells.

TCRdb reanalyzed the 5' RACE reads and collapses them to one entry per CDR3 protein, without DNA. Its listing shows roughly 430,000 distinct CDR3 sequences. This receptor was identified in a woman aged 18-70 years in good health. The J gene is TRBJ2-3, the V gene TRBV5-4. The sample was blood T cells: a sorted CD56 or NKG2C T cell subset, CD4+ or CD8+ T cells, or bulk PBMC T cells (not recorded which). The CDR3 sequence is CASSLSSWGTDTQYF. The variable domain in full, with the rest retrieved from reference TRBV5-4 and TRBJ2-3, is ETGVTQSPTHLIKTRGQQVTLRCSSQSGHNTVSWYQQALGQGPQFIFQYYREEENGRGNFPPRFSGLQFPNYSSELNVNALELDDSALYLCASSLSSWGTDTQYFGPGTRLTVL.